The table lists the clone carrying this TCR beta chain with many counts. MiXCR was run by TCRdb on the RACE reads, yielding one entry per CDR3 protein. The sample holds around 120,000 distinct CDR3 sequences, roughly 14% seen once. The trim removed 8 bases at V and 3 bases at J, leaving 4 bases unmatched. The CDR3 runs to 14 residues. Germline CDR1 SGHTA, CDR2 FQGNSA. The time point: pre-sensitization, week 0. The treatment was: therapeutic diphenylcyclopropenone sensitization with weekly scalp DPC. The study extracted total RNA from unfractionated whole blood. This sample is part of a study of human T cells and chemical hapten exposure. Overall study: Patch testing placed 0.01% DPC on the upper back, with readings at 6 days. The study traced per-sample TCR yield variation mainly to small differences in pooled library volumes. Alopecia areata, totalis or universalis affected patients who were mostly female.

The receptor was isolated from a woman under 30 with alopecia areata. Some clones in this sample may be carry-over from other donors' samples. The specimen was whole blood, collected in connection with sensitization to the hapten diphenylcyclopropenone (DPC). The chain recombines TRBV7-2 with TRBJ2-1; TRBD2 aligns across 10 bases. CDR3: CASRSGGYYNEQFF. The CDR3, as DNA: TGTGCCAGCCGTAGCGGGGGGTACTACAATGAGCAGTTCTTC.